Presented here are 31 T cell receptor beta chains from one specimen sequenced in a study of CD8 T cells in ankylosing spondylitis (dated by TCRdb to about 2017). The antigens these receptors bind are not known. Here is what the overall study found, with its caveats: Blood from ankylosing spondylitis patients appeared to be characterized by a TCR beta motif composed of about eight highly homologous amino acid variants.

Library preparation was by 5' RACE. Sequencing was performed on an Illumina HiSeq 2500. TCRdb itself trimmed the public reads at Q25 with fastp, ran MiXCR and retained productive beta chains. Entries that share a CDR3 protein sequence are merged under the most common genes and DNA. The sample table contains 75,000 to 95,000 distinct CDR3 sequences; only one count was recorded for roughly 9% of them. Over 25% of the sample rests with the top ten. The sequenced sample consisted of blood, either unsorted or a sorted T cell fraction (not recorded which). The origin of the receptors is a male donor with ankylosing spondylitis.

This clonotype was detected a few times. The rearrangement links TRBV6-5 to TRBJ2-3; unclear D gene. The CDR3 consists of 16 residues. CDR1 is MNHEY, CDR2 SVGAGI, per germline. Trimming stripped 0 bases from V and 5 bases from J, with 15 bases between. The CDR3 coding sequence is TGTGCCAGCAGTTACTCAGAAGGGAAATACGTAGATACGCAGTATTTT. This translates into CASSYSEGKYVDTQYF.

The table lists this clonotype with many counts. This rearrangement joins TRBV4-1 to TRBJ2-1; D is ambiguous. The germline V and J ends were trimmed by 4 bases and 0 bases, with 16 bases remaining between them. There are 17 residues in the CDR3. Looked up from germline, CDR1 is MGHRA and CDR2 is YSYEKL. The CDR3 protein is CASSLSGAQSSYNEQFF. DNA of the CDR3: TGCGCCAGCAGCCTGTCAGGAGCGCAGAGCTCCTACAATGAGCAGTTCTTC.

This clonotype showed up many times. The chain recombines TRBV4-1 with TRBJ1-1, with D unresolved. The CDR3 is made up of 14 amino acids. Germline V gene data show CDR1 as MGHRA and CDR2 as YSYEKL. Trimming left V 7 bases short and J 5 bases short, with 17 bases between. As DNA, the CDR3 is TGCGCCAGCACCCCAATTGGCCTGGGGACTGAAGCTTTCTTT. Translation gives CASTPIGLGTEAFF.

The rearrangement uses TRBV30 and TRBJ2-1, with 9 bases aligning to TRBD2. The germline gives CDR1 GTSNPN, CDR2 SVGIG (reference sequence). With 0 bases clipped from V and 6 bases from J, the junction kept 9 bases outside the gene matches. The CDR3 runs to 16 residues. CDR3 DNA: TGTGCCTGGAGTGTACGGCGGCTAGCGGGGTTCAATGAGCAGTTCTTC. This codes for CAWSVRRLAGFNEQFF. Together with reference TRBV30 and TRBJ2-1, the CDR3 gives the full variable domain: SQTIHQWPATLVQPVGSPLSLECTVEGTSNPNLYWYRQAAGRGLQLLFYSVGIGQISSEVPQNLSASRPQDRQFILSSKKLLLSDSGFYLCAWSVRRLAGFNEQFFGPGTRLTVL.

V and J are TRBV27 and TRBJ2-1, with D maybe TRBD2 (5 bases). The germline V gene encodes CDR1 MNHEY and CDR2 SMNVEV (reference sequence). CDR3 length: 15 amino acids. V gave up 9 bases and J gave up 0 bases, with 15 bases separating them. The CDR3 is CASQTTGYSYNEQFF. The CDR3 nucleotides read TGTGCCAGTCAAACCACGGGGTACTCCTACAATGAGCAGTTCTTC.

This clonotype occurred a few times. V and J are TRBV11-1 and TRBJ1-1, with 7 bases fitting TRBD1. This CDR3 region has 19 residues. In germline, CDR1 is SGHAT, CDR2 FQDESV (reference sequence). The ends lost 1 base at V and 1 base at J; junction bases unmatched: 15. As DNA, the CDR3 is TGTGCCAGCAGCTTAGTAAACACGGACAGGTTAAGGGGGAACACTGAAGCTTTCTTT. Translated: CASSLVNTDRLRGNTEAFF.

This chain connects TRBV19 to TRBJ1-1; possibly TRBD1 for D (6 bases). Germline V gene lookup returns CDR1 LNHDA and CDR2 SQIVND (reference sequence). This CDR3 is 12 amino acids long. V lost 6 bases and J lost 6, with 11 bases in between. The CDR3 is CASRMGGAEAFF. As DNA, the CDR3 is TGTGCCAGTAGAATGGGGGGCGCTGAAGCTTTCTTT.

In this sample, this clonotype turned up many times. The chain has TRBV5-1 and TRBJ2-1; 11 bases fit TRBD2. The CDR3 totals 14 residues. The V gene end was trimmed by 0 bases and the J gene end by 7 bases; junction bases not matched to a gene: 0. Germline V gives CDR1 SGHRS, CDR2 YFSETQ. For the CDR3, the DNA is TGCGCCAGCAGCTTGGGACTAGCGGGAAATGAGCAGTTCTTC. Translation gives CASSLGLAGNEQFF. Based on the CDR3 plus reference TRBV5-1 and TRBJ2-1, the full variable domain is KAGVTQTPRYLIKTRGQQVTLSCSPISGHRSVSWYQQTPGQGLQFLFEYFSETQRNKGNFPGRFSGRQFSNSRSEMNVSTLELGDSALYLCASSLGLAGNEQFFGPGTRLTVL.

This clonotype was picked up many times. The CDR3 DNA reads as TGTGCCAGCAGTTCAGGACGGCCCTATGGCTACACCTTC. The encoded protein is CASSSGRPYGYTF. The chain couples TRBV27 to TRBJ1-2, with D uncertain. Trimming stripped 4 bases from V and 4 bases from J, with 10 bases between. CDR3 length: 13 residues. CDR1 and CDR2 (germline): MNHEY, SMNVEV (reference sequence).

The chain has TRBV11-2 and TRBJ2-7; D ambiguous. Looked up from germline, CDR1 is SGHAT and CDR2 is FQNNGV. Trimming took 5 bases from V and 3 from J, leaving 11 bases between them. This CDR3 contains 13 residues. The CDR3 DNA follows: TGTGCCAGCAGCCTTCAGGTTAACTACGAGCAGTACGTC. Encoded protein: CASSLQVNYEQYV.

The rearrangement uses TRBV19 and TRBJ1-4; D uncertain. Trimming shortened V by 3 bases and J by 8 bases, and 16 bases separated the two germline ends. CDR3 length: 15 amino acids. Germline V lookup: CDR1 LNHDA, CDR2 SQIVND (reference sequence). CDR3 residues: CASSMGYGGEEKLFF. CDR3 nucleotide sequence: TGTGCCAGTAGTATGGGTTACGGCGGCGAAGAAAAACTGTTTTTT.

This clonotype was counted ten times or more. The chain uses TRBV29-1 and TRBJ2-1; 10 nucleotides line up with TRBD1. V gave up 6 bases and J gave up 2 bases; unmatched junction bases: 4. The CDR3 has 14 residues. Germline lookup yields CDR1 SQVTM and CDR2 ANQGSEA. The CDR3 loop is CSVRTGGPYNEQFF. Written as DNA, the CDR3 is TGCAGCGTACGGACAGGGGGTCCCTACAATGAGCAGTTCTTC.

In its sample, this clonotype was seen many times. The rearrangement joins TRBV24-1 to TRBJ2-2; maybe TRBD1 (6 bases). Trimming took 5 bases from V and 3 from J, leaving 15 bases between them. This CDR3 has 16 amino acids. Germline CDR1 is KGHDR and CDR2 is SFDVKD. CDR3 coding DNA: TGTGCCACCAGTGGCGTCCAGGGGAAAGACACCGGGGAGCTGTTTTTT. It specifies CATSGVQGKDTGELFF.

This chain connects TRBV6-4 to TRBJ1-1; D is unresolved. Germline CDR1 reads MRHNA; CDR2 reads SNTAGT. Trimming took 6 bases from V and 0 from J, leaving 5 bases between them. This CDR3 is 12 amino acids long. CDR3 bases: TGTGCCAGCAGGGGCATGAACACTGAAGCTTTCTTT. Translation gives CASRGMNTEAFF.

The rearrangement links TRBV27 to TRBJ2-2; TRBD1 might be the D (5 bases). V shed 6 bases and J shed 6 bases, with 14 bases lying between them. CDR3 length: 14 amino acids. The germline V gene encodes CDR1 MNHEY and CDR2 SMNVEV (reference sequence). The CDR3 sequence is CASRLGRAAGELFF. The CDR3 coding sequence is TGTGCCAGCAGGCTGGGCAGGGCCGCCGGGGAGCTGTTTTTT.

This clonotype has a count of ten or more. The V call is TRBV20-1, the J call TRBJ2-7; perhaps TRBD1 as D (6 bases). V was shortened by 3 bases and J by 0 bases, with 9 bases between the two germline ends. Germline assignment: CDR1 DFQATT and CDR2 SNEGSKA (reference sequence). The CDR3 loop spans 13 amino acids. The CDR3, as DNA: TGCAGTGCTAGCAGGGACATCTCCTACGAGCAGTACGTC. Its protein product is CSASRDISYEQYV.

This clonotype was counted at least ten times. This rearrangement joins TRBV29-1 to TRBJ2-5, with TRBD2 matching over 9 bases. The CDR3 is made up of 15 amino acids. The V gene's germline CDR1 is SQVTM and CDR2 ANQGSEA. V shed 6 bases, J shed 9 bases, and the junction held 17 bases outside the gene matches. CDR3 residues: CSVEGASGRPGAQYF. The CDR3 region has the DNA TGCAGCGTGGAGGGAGCGAGCGGGAGGCCGGGAGCCCAGTACTTC.

V gene TRBV7-9 combines with J gene TRBJ2-1, with D perhaps matching TRBD1 or TRBD2 (5 bases each). Trimming took off 2 bases at V and 0 bases at J, with 11 bases between the two ends. This CDR3 region has 16 residues. The germline V gene encodes CDR1 SEHNR and CDR2 FQNEAQ (reference sequence). The CDR3 loop reads CASSLFGGSSYNEQFF. The CDR3 DNA sequence: TGTGCCAGCAGCTTATTTGGGGGAAGCTCCTACAATGAGCAGTTCTTC.

The table lists this clonotype with a few counts. The chain is built from TRBV13 and TRBJ2-1, with 10 bases matching TRBD2. The V and J ends lost 5 bases and 9 bases, in that order; junction bases with no gene match: 13. Germline lookup yields CDR1 PRHDT and CDR2 FYEKMQ (reference sequence). This CDR3 has 16 amino acids. The CDR3 protein is CASSTASGSWRGEQFF. The CDR3 DNA sequence: TGTGCCAGCAGCACCGCTAGCGGGAGTTGGAGGGGTGAGCAGTTCTTC.

This clonotype showed up many times. This CDR3 is CASSLMDEQYF. In nucleotides, the CDR3 is TGTGCCAGCAGCTTAATGGACGAGCAGTACTTC. The chain has TRBV7-2 and TRBJ2-7; the D is unclear. Germline CDR1 reads SGHTA; CDR2 reads FQGNSA. The CDR3 has 11 amino acids. Trimming removed 2 bases from V and 5 bases from J, with 4 bases in between.

This clonotype came up a few times. This chain links TRBV20-1 with TRBJ2-5, with 8 bases lining up with TRBD2. V shed 6 bases and J 4 bases; nucleotides not matched to a gene: 13. The germline V gene encodes CDR1 DFQATT and CDR2 SNEGSKA (reference sequence). The CDR3 contains 15 residues. The CDR3 DNA is TGCAGTGCCTTCGAGGCGGGAGGAATGCGAGAGACCCAGTACTTC. Encoded protein: CSAFEAGGMRETQYF.

This clonotype has ten or more counts. This chain connects TRBV10-2 to TRBJ2-7; 9 bases fit TRBD1. Germline assignment: CDR1 WSHSY and CDR2 SAAADI. There are 16 residues in the CDR3. V shed 4 bases and J 1 base; nucleotides not matched to a gene: 8. This CDR3 is CASSVTGGSLSYEQYF. As DNA, the CDR3 is TGCGCCAGCAGTGTTACAGGGGGCTCCCTTTCCTACGAGCAGTACTTC.

This clonotype was detected many times. The chain carries TRBV7-9 and TRBJ2-3; D possibly uses TRBD1 or TRBD2 (5 bases each). Germline CDR1 reads SEHNR; CDR2 reads FQNEAQ (reference sequence). V was shortened by 4 bases and J by 4 bases, with 9 bases between the two germline ends. The CDR3 totals 13 residues. The CDR3, as DNA: TGTGCCAGCAGCTCCCGAGGGGCAGATACGCAGTATTTT. As protein: CASSSRGADTQYF.

This clonotype showed up many times. A read error may produce the germline difference seen at one junction end. V usage is TRBV20-1 and J usage is TRBJ2-1; a weak D match, TRBD1 (6 bases). This CDR3 comprises 14 residues. Germline V gene sequence: CDR1 DFQATT, CDR2 SNEGSKA (reference sequence). CDR3 region: CSALLDRNYNEQSF. The CDR3 DNA reads TGCAGTGCTCTGCTCGACAGGAACTACAATGAGCAGTCCTTC.

This clonotype was seen ten or more times. This sequence joins TRBV7-2 and TRBJ2-1; TRBD2 matches 13 bases. Trimming took 4 bases from V and 7 from J; bases not matched to a gene: 10. Germline lookup yields CDR1 SGHTA and CDR2 FQGNSA. The length of the CDR3 is 17 residues. The CDR3 reads CASSYTSGRGRWNEQFF. CDR3 nucleotides: TGTGCCAGCAGCTACACTAGCGGGAGGGGAAGGTGGAATGAGCAGTTCTTC.

The sample holds a few counts of this clonotype. This sequence joins TRBV11-2 and TRBJ2-1; D call uncertain. Germline V gene sequence: CDR1 SGHAT, CDR2 FQNNGV. Between the trimmed V and J ends, which lost 6 bases and 5 bases, there was a span of 8 bases. The CDR3 is made up of 12 amino acids. In DNA form, the CDR3 reads TGTGCCAGCAGGCGACAAAACAATGAGCAGTTCTTC. As protein: CASRRQNNEQFF.

This clonotype was found many times. The chain is built from TRBV12-3 or TRBV12-4 and TRBJ2-5, with TRBD2 as a possible D gene (6 bases). Trimming removed 6 bases at V and 7 bases at J, with 21 bases between. This CDR3 is 15 amino acids long. CDR3 bases: TGTGCCAGCAGCACCTTAGCGGAGCCCCCATGGACCCAGTACTTC. Protein product: CASSTLAEPPWTQYF.

The chain recombines TRBV20-1 with TRBJ1-2; D remains ambiguous. Germline V lookup: CDR1 DFQATT, CDR2 SNEGSKA (reference sequence). The CDR3 has 13 residues. Trimming removed 1 base from V and 5 bases from J, with 11 bases in between. The CDR3 region is CSARGTYLYGYTF. CDR3 nucleotides: TGCAGTGCTAGAGGCACCTACCTTTATGGCTACACCTTC.

V gene TRBV13 combines with J gene TRBJ1-6, with 7 bases identical to TRBD1. CDR3 length: 16 residues. Trimming at V came to 5 bases and at J to 0 bases, leaving 4 bases not matched to a gene. Germline CDR1 and CDR2: PRHDT and FYEKMQ (reference sequence). The CDR3 loop reads CASSRGQSSYNSPLHF. For the CDR3, the DNA is TGTGCCAGCAGCCGGGGACAGAGCTCCTATAATTCACCCCTCCACTTT.

This clonotype was seen a few times. The chain uses TRBV14 and TRBJ1-2; 7 bases match TRBD1. Germline values: CDR1 SGHDN, CDR2 FVKESK. V lost 4 bases to trimming and J lost 7 bases; unmatched junction nucleotides: 15. The CDR3 totals 16 residues. The CDR3 DNA sequence: TGTGCCAGCAGCCGCACGTCTTACAGGGGTCTGGGTGGCTACACCTTC. Translated, it gives CASSRTSYRGLGGYTF. Supplemented by reference TRBV14 and TRBJ1-2, the full variable domain reads EAGVTQFPSHSVIEKGQTVTLRCDPISGHDNLYWYRRVMGKEIKFLLHFVKESKQDESGMPNNRFLAERTGGTYSTLKVQPAELEDSGVYFCASSRTSYRGLGGYTFGSGTRLTVV.

This clonotype was seen only a few times. The V and J genes are TRBV5-1 and TRBJ2-5; D is unclear. Looked up from germline, CDR1 is SGHRS and CDR2 is YFSETQ. This CDR3 has 14 amino acids. Trimming pared 4 bases from V and 0 bases from J, leaving 10 bases between. CDR3 amino acids: CASSPVGHQETQYF. The CDR3 DNA reads as TGCGCCAGCAGCCCCGTTGGACACCAAGAGACCCAGTACTTC.